One and the same sample provided the 25 T cell receptor beta chains below, sequenced in a study of graft-versus-host responses after intestinal transplantation (TCRdb year 2021). The time point label here, explained by the study, means: cells obtained before transplantation from donor or recipient. Library prep was done by the immunoSEQ multiplex PCR assay. What TCRdb holds here is the immuneACCESS table cut down to in-frame rearrangements. Part of the clones is not present; checked against another copy, under half of the missing clones reflect an unresolved V gene, and the others are unexplained. The sample table contains 75,000 to 95,000 clones; only one count was recorded for about 93% of them. The ten largest clones add up to roughly 2% of the sample. No antigen has been assigned to these receptors. The material sequenced was unstimulated CD8+ T cells sorted from spleen or lymph node cells, taken before intestinal transplant. The receptors stem from a human donor who received an intestinal transplant.

The rearrangement uses TRBV5-6 and TRBJ1-5, with 9 positions matching TRBD1. The CDR3 is 14 residues long. Germline V gene sequence: CDR1 SGHDT, CDR2 YYEEEE. V dropped 4 bases and J dropped 10; count of bases not matched to a gene: 9. The CDR3, as DNA: TGTGCCAGCAGCGCCGGGACAGGGATCTTACCCCAGCATTTT. Protein sequence: CASSAGTGILPQHF.

The chain links TRBV19 to TRBJ2-7, with TRBD2 identical over 13 bases. Germline V CDR1 and CDR2: LNHDA, SQIVND (reference sequence). Trimming removed 4 bases from V and 2 bases from J; junction bases left unmatched: 2. The CDR3 sequence is 15 residues long. The chain's CDR3 is CASSTGLAGAYEQYF. The CDR3 DNA sequence: TGTGCCAGTAGTACAGGACTAGCGGGGGCCTACGAGCAGTACTTC.

The rearrangement links TRBV2 to TRBJ2-7; TRBD2 agrees at 13 bases. Germline CDR1 is SNHLY and CDR2 is FYNNEI. This CDR3 comprises 15 residues. With 8 bases clipped from V and 6 bases from J, the junction kept 10 bases outside the gene matches. The CDR3 is CASHTALAGGGEQYF. As DNA, the CDR3 is TGTGCCAGCCACACTGCACTAGCGGGGGGGGGCGAGCAGTACTTC.

This sequence joins TRBV19 and TRBJ1-2; perhaps TRBD1 as D (5 bases). With 5 bases removed from V and 6 bases from J, the gap between germline ends came to 10 bases. CDR1 is LNHDA and CDR2 is SQIVND in the germline V gene (reference sequence). CDR3 length: 12 amino acids. The CDR3 DNA follows: TGTGCCAGTAGTCCGGGGGGTAATGGCTACACCTTC. Translating gives CASSPGGNGYTF. Full variable domain (missing parts from reference TRBV19 and TRBJ1-2): DGGITQSPKYLFRKEGQNVTLSCEQNLNHDAMYWYRQDPGQGLRLIYYSQIVNDFQKGDIAEGYSVSREKKESFPLTVTSAQKNPTAFYLCASSPGGNGYTFGSGTRLTVV.

The chain carries TRBV29-1 and TRBJ2-5; 7 nucleotides align to TRBD2. Germline V gives CDR1 SQVTM, CDR2 ANQGSEA. Losses at the gene ends were 5 bases for V and 4 bases for J; bases not matched to a gene: 1. The length of the CDR3 is 11 residues. The CDR3 sequence: CSVWEGETQYF. CDR3 DNA: TGCAGCGTTTGGGAGGGAGAGACCCAGTACTTC. Variable domain in full (rest from reference TRBV29-1 and TRBJ2-5): SAVISQKPSRDICQRGTSLTIQCQVDSQVTMMFWYRQQPGQSLTLIATANQGSEATYESGFVIDKFPISRPNLTFSTLTVSNMSPEDSSIYLCSVWEGETQYFGPGTRLLVL.

This clone was seen only a few times. The rearrangement links TRBV7-4 to TRBJ2-7, with D possibly TRBD1 on 6 matching bases. Trimming took 1 base from V and 3 from J, leaving 10 bases between them. This CDR3 is built from 14 residues. Germline V CDR1 and CDR2: SGHVT, SQSDAQ. The CDR3 sequence is CASSLDRVGYEQYF. CDR3 coding DNA: TGTGCCAGCAGCTTAGACAGGGTAGGCTACGAGCAGTACTTC.

The genes are TRBV2 and TRBJ2-3, with D tentatively TRBD2 (5 bases). Trimming removed 7 bases at V and 2 bases at J, with 10 bases between. The CDR3 covers 13 residues. CDR1 is SNHLY, CDR2 FYNNEI, per germline. Written as DNA, the CDR3 is TGTGCCAGCAACGGGATGGACACAGATACGCAGTATTTT. It codes for CASNGMDTDTQYF.

This clone has just one count. The V gene is TRBV12-5, the J gene TRBJ2-2, with D possibly being TRBD1 (6 bases). This CDR3 spans 15 amino acids. V dropped 1 base and J dropped 7 bases, with 13 bases sitting between them. Germline V gene sequence: CDR1 LGHNT, CDR2 FRNRAP. In nucleotides, the CDR3 is TGTGCTAGTGGTTTGGGACAGGACCCGTTCGGGGAGCTGTTTTTT. Translating it yields CASGLGQDPFGELFF.

This chain connects TRBV7-2 to TRBJ1-2, with a possible D match to TRBD1 (6 bases). CDR3 size: 16 residues. The V gene's germline CDR1 is SGHTA and CDR2 FQGNSA. Trimming removed 3 bases from V and 1 base from J, with 15 bases in between. The CDR3 here is CASSLGTGRDNYGYTF. The CDR3 coding sequence is TGTGCCAGCAGCTTGGGAACAGGGAGAGATAACTATGGCTACACCTTC.

This rearrangement joins TRBV19 to TRBJ1-2; possibly TRBD1 for D (6 bases). Deletions cut 10 bases from V and 4 bases from J, with 22 bases between. The CDR3 spans 15 residues. Germline-derived CDR1 and CDR2 are LNHDA and SQIVND (reference sequence). Here the CDR3 reads CATPHQKGVGYGYTF. The CDR3 bases are TGTGCCACCCCGCACCAGAAGGGGGTCGGCTATGGCTACACCTTC.

The V gene is TRBV9, the J gene TRBJ2-1; perhaps TRBD2 as D (5 bases). The CDR3 contains 13 residues. V was trimmed by 3 bases and J by 5 bases, leaving 9 bases between them. Germline lookup yields CDR1 SGDLS and CDR2 YYNGEE. In DNA, the CDR3 is TGTGCCAGCAGCGCTGCGGGCGACAATGAGCAGTTCTTC. Translated, it gives CASSAAGDNEQFF. Filled out from reference TRBV9 and TRBJ2-1, the complete variable domain reads DSGVTQTPKHLITATGQRVTLRCSPRSGDLSVYWYQQSLDQGLQFLIQYYNGEERAKGNILERFSAQQFPDLHSELNLSSLELGDSALYFCASSAAGDNEQFFGPGTRLTVL.

The chain combines TRBV15 with TRBJ2-1, with 11 positions matching TRBD1. Losses at the gene ends were 6 bases for V and 5 bases for J; bases not matched to a gene: 0. Germline loops: CDR1 LNHNV, CDR2 YYDKDF (reference sequence). This CDR3 has 13 residues. The CDR3 here is CATRDRGHNEQFF. The CDR3 bases are TGTGCCACCAGGGACAGGGGGCACAATGAGCAGTTCTTC.

This chain connects TRBV13 to TRBJ1-1; 7 bases align to TRBD1. V was pared by 5 bases and J by 1 base, with 4 bases of the junction left unmatched. Germline V gene sequence: CDR1 PRHDT, CDR2 FYEKMQ (reference sequence). The CDR3 has 14 amino acids. CDR3 sequence (DNA): TGTGCCAGCAGCCCCGGGACAGCGAACACTGAAGCTTTCTTT. It encodes CASSPGTANTEAFF.

This chain uses TRBV7-9 with TRBJ1-1; 7 positions match TRBD1. CDR3 length: 15 amino acids. CDR1 and CDR2 from the germline V gene are SEHNR and FQNEAQ (reference sequence). J gave up 1 base and V 4 bases, and 6 bases lay outside the gene matches. The CDR3 DNA reads TGTGCCAGCAGCTCAACGACAGGGCCGAACACTGAAGCTTTCTTT. It is translated as CASSSTTGPNTEAFF. Combining the CDR3 with reference TRBV7-9 and TRBJ1-1 gives the whole variable domain DTGVSQNPRHKITKRGQNVTFRCDPISEHNRLYWYRQTLGQGPEFLTYFQNEAQLEKSRLLSDRFSAERPKGSFSTLEIQRTEQGDSAMYLCASSSTTGPNTEAFFGQGTRLTVV.

The chain couples TRBV4-3 to TRBJ2-3; weak D call: TRBD2 (7 bases). The CDR3 has 17 residues. Trimming took 0 bases from V and 10 from J, leaving 23 bases between them. The germline V gene has CDR1 LGHNA and CDR2 YSLEER. CDR3 sequence: CASSQDRSLGGALPQYF. The DNA of the CDR3 is TGCGCCAGCAGCCAAGATCGGAGTCTTGGGGGGGCCCTACCGCAGTATTTT.

CDR3 amino acids: CASSQGGAEAFF. The CDR3 DNA reads as TGCGCCAGCAGCCAAGGGGGGGCTGAAGCTTTCTTT. The J gene is TRBJ1-1, the V gene TRBV4-3; D may be TRBD1 (5 bases). This CDR3 comprises 12 residues. Per germline, CDR1 LGHNA and CDR2 YSLEER. Trimming left V 1 base short and J 6 bases short, with 6 bases between.

V usage is TRBV19 and J usage is TRBJ2-7; unclear D gene. Germline lookup yields CDR1 LNHDA and CDR2 SQIVND (reference sequence). Trimming took off 6 bases at V and 3 bases at J, with 12 bases between the two ends. The length of the CDR3 is 13 residues. This chain's CDR3 is CASSAGYGYEQYF. The CDR3 nucleotides read TGTGCCAGTAGCGCAGGATACGGCTACGAGCAGTACTTC.

The genes are TRBV6-6 and TRBJ2-3; D unresolved. CDR3 length equals 15 residues. V gave up 5 bases and J gave up 1 base, with 13 bases separating them. Germline V gene lookup returns CDR1 MNHNY and CDR2 SVGAGI (reference sequence). CDR3 nucleotide sequence: TGTGCCAGCAGTCCTCTATCCCCCCGCACAGATACGCAGTATTTT. This translates into CASSPLSPRTDTQYF.

This clone was observed a single time. In DNA, the CDR3 is TGTGCCAGCAGCTTGGGCAGACAGAACACTGAAGCTTTCTTT. It specifies CASSLGRQNTEAFF. This chain joins TRBV5-5 and TRBJ1-1, with D unresolved. The germline gives CDR1 SGHKS, CDR2 YYEKEE (reference sequence). V lost 0 bases and J lost 1, with 7 bases in between. There are 14 residues in the CDR3. Using reference TRBV5-5 and TRBJ1-1 for the parts outside the CDR3, the full variable domain is DAGVTQSPTHLIKTRGQQVTLRCSPISGHKSVSWYQQVLGQGPQFIFQYYEKEERGRGNFPDRFSARQFPNYSSELNVNALLLGDSALYLCASSLGRQNTEAFFGQGTRLTVV.

The chain joins TRBV7-8 to TRBJ2-3; D might be TRBD1 (5 bases). CDR1 is SGHVS and CDR2 is FQNEAQ in the germline V gene. This CDR3 is 11 amino acids long. Trimming took off 9 bases at V and 3 bases at J, with 7 bases between the two ends. CDR3 coding DNA: TGTGCCAGTCAGGGTACAGATACGCAGTATTTT. Protein product: CASQGTDTQYF. The full variable domain, completed using reference TRBV7-8 and TRBJ2-3, is GAGVSQSPRYKVAKRGQDVALRCDPISGHVSLFWYQQALGQGPEFLTYFQNEAQLDKSGLPSDRFFAERPEGSVSTLKIQRTQQEDSAVYLCASQGTDTQYFGPGTRLTVL.

This rearrangement joins TRBV2 to TRBJ1-1; D is ambiguous. CDR1 SNHLY and CDR2 FYNNEI come from the germline V gene. V lost 0 bases, J lost 1 base, and 12 bases lay in between. The CDR3 is made up of 16 amino acids. CDR3 loop: CASSEALISSNTEAFF. The DNA for the CDR3 is TGTGCCAGCAGTGAAGCGTTAATCAGTTCGAACACTGAAGCTTTCTTT.

The chain carries TRBV27 and TRBJ1-1; TRBD1 might be the D (6 bases). The CDR3 length is 15 residues. The germline V and J ends were trimmed by 2 bases and 6 bases, with 16 bases remaining between them. CDR1 MNHEY and CDR2 SMNVEV come from the germline V gene (reference sequence). DNA for the CDR3: TGTGCCAGCAGTTTACCTTCCGGGGGGCGATCTGAAGCTTTCTTT. Amino acid sequence: CASSLPSGGRSEAFF.

This clone has a handful of counts. The gene calls are TRBV6-1 and TRBJ1-5, with TRBD1 as a possible D gene (5 bases). This CDR3 has 15 residues. Germline loops: CDR1 MNHNS, CDR2 SASEGT. Trimming left V 1 base short and J 1 base short, with 8 bases between. CDR3 loop: CASSEVRGSNQPQHF. The CDR3 DNA reads TGTGCCAGCAGTGAAGTGCGGGGGAGCAATCAGCCCCAGCATTTT.

With regard to this clone: Other DNA sequences in this sample translate to the same CDR3. The chain couples TRBV6-5 to TRBJ2-1; tentatively, D is TRBD2 (6 bases). The germline V gene encodes CDR1 MNHEY and CDR2 SVGAGI. Trimming pared 2 bases from V and 2 bases from J, leaving 13 bases between. The CDR3 is 16 residues long. The CDR3 DNA reads as TGTGCCAGCAGTTACGGTTCTGGGGGGACCTACAATGAGCAGTTCTTC. Encoded protein: CASSYGSGGTYNEQFF.

This clone has just one count. In DNA form, the CDR3 reads TGTGCCAGCAGCTTGGTAGCTGGGGCCAACGTCCTGACTTTC. This gives the protein CASSLVAGANVLTF. This sequence joins TRBV7-9 and TRBJ2-6; D gene ambiguous. This CDR3 spans 14 amino acids. V lost 3 bases and J lost 2, with 5 bases in between. CDR1 and CDR2 from the germline V gene are SEHNR and FQNEAQ (reference sequence).